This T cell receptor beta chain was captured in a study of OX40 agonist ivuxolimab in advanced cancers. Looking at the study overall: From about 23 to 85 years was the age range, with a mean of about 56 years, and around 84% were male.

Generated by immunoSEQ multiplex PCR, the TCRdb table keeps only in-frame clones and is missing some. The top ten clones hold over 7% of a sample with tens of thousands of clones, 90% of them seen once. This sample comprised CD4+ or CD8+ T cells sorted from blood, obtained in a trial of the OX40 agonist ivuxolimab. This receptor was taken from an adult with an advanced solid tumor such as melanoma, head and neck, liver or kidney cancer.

Here the CDR3 DNA reads TGCGCCAGCAGCCAAGGTGGATCTCAGCCCCAGCATTTT. Its translation is CASSQGGSQPQHF. The rearrangement uses TRBV4-1 and TRBJ1-5; D is uncertain. Germline-derived CDR1 and CDR2 are MGHRA and YSYEKL. Deletions cut 1 base from V and 6 bases from J, with 7 bases between. The CDR3 length is 13 residues.